Listed below are T cell receptor beta chains from one sample, sequenced in a study of preoperative IRX-2 immunotherapy in early breast cancer. The table came from immunoSEQ multiplex PCR; TCRdb's copy has only in-frame clones and leaves some out. This table holds 40,000 to 45,000 clones, around 96% found once. The sequences come from tumor tissue, collected after IRX-2 immunotherapy. All receptors derive from a human donor with breast cancer. Each CDR3 is given with its conserved first and last residue. The order of the fields is CDR3 protein, CDR3 DNA, V gene, clone size, J gene, D gene. A D gene is named only where the DNA matches it firmly. For some rows the clone size is stated as once, few or many, or as a class when expanded; others skip it.

CDR3aa: CAWLSGGETQYF; CDR3nt: TGTGCCTGGTTATCGGGGGGAGAGACCCAGTACTTC; v_gene: TRBV30; abundance: .; j_gene: TRBJ2-5; d_gene: TRBD2
CDR3aa: CASSGKHNEQFF; CDR3nt: TGTGCCAGCTCCGGGAAACACAATGAGCAGTTCTTC; v_gene: TRBV18; abundance: .; j_gene: TRBJ2-1; d_gene: .
CDR3aa: CASSYDRIIGYTF; CDR3nt: TGTGCCAGCAGTTACGACAGGATTATCGGCTACACCTTC; v_gene: TRBV6-6; abundance: .; j_gene: TRBJ1-2; d_gene: .
CDR3aa: CASSRSGTPGDEQFF; CDR3nt: TGTGCCAGCTCACGGTCCGGGACTCCGGGCGATGAGCAGTTCTTC; v_gene: TRBV18; abundance: .; j_gene: TRBJ2-1; d_gene: .
CDR3aa: CASSFRTEQYF; CDR3nt: TGTGCCAGCAGTTTTCGTACCGAGCAGTACTTC; v_gene: TRBV28; abundance: few; j_gene: TRBJ2-7; d_gene: .
CDR3aa: CASSLGGYQETQYF; CDR3nt: TGTGCCAGCAGCTTAGGCGGGTACCAAGAGACCCAGTACTTC; v_gene: TRBV11-2; abundance: .; j_gene: TRBJ2-5; d_gene: .
CDR3aa: CAWGGQRYSGRVRYEQFF; CDR3nt: TGTGCCTGGGGTGGGCAAAGATACTCAGGGAGGGTTCGCTATGAGCAGTTCTTC; v_gene: TRBV30; abundance: .; j_gene: TRBJ2-1; d_gene: TRBD2
CDR3aa: CAKSSYEQYF; CDR3nt: TGTGCCAAGAGCTCCTACGAGCAGTACTTC; v_gene: TRBV11-3; abundance: .; j_gene: TRBJ2-7; d_gene: .
CDR3aa: CAWKGGGETQYF; CDR3nt: TGTGCCTGGAAAGGGGGGGGCGAGACCCAGTACTTC; v_gene: TRBV30; abundance: .; j_gene: TRBJ2-5; d_gene: .
CDR3aa: CASSPVVAGAEAFF; CDR3nt: TGTGCCAGCAGCCCCGTCGTGGCAGGGGCGGAAGCTTTCTTT; v_gene: TRBV6-5; abundance: .; j_gene: TRBJ1-1; d_gene: .
CDR3aa: CASSDYRGNQPQHF; CDR3nt: TGTGCCAGCAGTGACTACAGGGGGAATCAGCCCCAGCATTTT; v_gene: TRBV6-1; abundance: once; j_gene: TRBJ1-5; d_gene: TRBD1
CDR3aa: CASSPGFGGTGLGEQYF; CDR3nt: TGTGCCAGCAGCCCCGGGTTTGGAGGCACGGGGCTCGGCGAGCAGTACTTC; v_gene: TRBV5-6; abundance: .; j_gene: TRBJ2-7; d_gene: .
CDR3aa: CASSQDGDSSYEQYF; CDR3nt: TGTGCCAGCAGCCAAGACGGGGATTCCTCCTACGAGCAGTACTTC; v_gene: TRBV4-2; abundance: .; j_gene: TRBJ2-7; d_gene: .
CDR3aa: CASSIFVRGKYWANVLTF; CDR3nt: TGTGCCAGTAGTATCTTTGTCCGGGGTAAGTACTGGGCCAACGTCCTGACTTTC; v_gene: TRBV19; abundance: .; j_gene: TRBJ2-6; d_gene: .
CDR3aa: CASSFTENTEAFF; CDR3nt: TGTGCCAGCAGCTTCACTGAGAACACTGAAGCTTTCTTT; v_gene: TRBV7-9; abundance: .; j_gene: TRBJ1-1; d_gene: .
CDR3aa: CASSQLTGPGNTIYF; CDR3nt: TGCGCCAGCAGCCAACTGACAGGGCCGGGAAACACCATATATTTT; v_gene: TRBV4-3; abundance: .; j_gene: TRBJ1-3; d_gene: TRBD1
CDR3aa: CASSVGVQKETQYF; CDR3nt: TGTGCCAGCAGCGTAGGTGTACAGAAAGAGACCCAGTACTTC; v_gene: TRBV9; abundance: .; j_gene: TRBJ2-5; d_gene: .
CDR3aa: CASSPTGGWYGYTF; CDR3nt: TGTGCCAGCAGTCCAACAGGGGGATGGTATGGCTACACCTTC; v_gene: TRBV28; abundance: .; j_gene: TRBJ1-2; d_gene: TRBD1
CDR3aa: CASSPGATYEQYF; CDR3nt: TGTGCCAGCTCACCGGGAGCCACCTACGAGCAGTACTTC; v_gene: TRBV18; abundance: .; j_gene: TRBJ2-7; d_gene: .
CDR3aa: CASSYSQGENNSPLHF; CDR3nt: TGTGCCAGCAGTTATTCCCAAGGAGAAAATAATTCACCCCTCCACTTT; v_gene: TRBV6-5; abundance: .; j_gene: TRBJ1-6; d_gene: .
CDR3aa: CASSESSRETQYF; CDR3nt: TGTGCCAGCAGTGAATCTAGCAGAGAGACCCAGTACTTC; v_gene: TRBV2; abundance: .; j_gene: TRBJ2-5; d_gene: .
CDR3aa: CASSPTTGGCSYEQYF; CDR3nt: TGCGCCAGCAGTCCCACGACAGGGGGTTGCTCCTACGAGCAGTACTTC; v_gene: TRBV23-1; abundance: .; j_gene: TRBJ2-7; d_gene: TRBD1
CDR3aa: CASSTRPGAYSGNTIYF; CDR3nt: TGTGCCAGCAGCACCCGCCCCGGGGCGTACTCTGGAAACACCATATATTTT; v_gene: TRBV11-2; abundance: .; j_gene: TRBJ1-3; d_gene: .
CDR3aa: CASSLGTKDSPLHF; CDR3nt: TGCGCCAGCAGCCTCGGGACAAAGGATTCACCCCTCCACTTT; v_gene: TRBV5-1; abundance: .; j_gene: TRBJ1-6; d_gene: .
CDR3aa: CASSLRRTEAFF; CDR3nt: TGTGCCAGCAGCTTAAGACGCACTGAAGCTTTCTTT; v_gene: TRBV13; abundance: .; j_gene: TRBJ1-1; d_gene: .
CDR3aa: CASSQVPMRDTGELFF; CDR3nt: TGTGCCAGCAGCCAAGTCCCAATGAGGGACACCGGGGAGCTGTTTTTT; v_gene: TRBV4-2; abundance: .; j_gene: TRBJ2-2; d_gene: .
CDR3aa: CSADRGPNNEQFF; CDR3nt: TGCAGCGCCGACAGGGGCCCTAACAATGAGCAGTTCTTC; v_gene: TRBV29-1; abundance: .; j_gene: TRBJ2-1; d_gene: TRBD1
CDR3aa: CASSLGLAGDLDEQYF; CDR3nt: TGTGCCAGCAGCTTAGGGCTAGCGGGAGACCTCGACGAGCAGTACTTC; v_gene: TRBV7-2; abundance: .; j_gene: TRBJ2-7; d_gene: TRBD2
CDR3aa: CASSFTRAGGRETQYF; CDR3nt: TGTGCCAGCAGTTTTACGAGAGCGGGGGGGCGGGAGACCCAGTACTTC; v_gene: TRBV27; abundance: .; j_gene: TRBJ2-5; d_gene: TRBD2
CDR3aa: CASNKRRSTEAFF; CDR3nt: TGTGCCAGTAATAAACGCCGAAGCACTGAAGCTTTCTTT; v_gene: TRBV19; abundance: .; j_gene: TRBJ1-1; d_gene: .
CDR3aa: CASSLGGPYEQYF; CDR3nt: TGTGCCAGCAGCTTGGGCGGACCCTACGAGCAGTACTTC; v_gene: TRBV5-4; abundance: .; j_gene: TRBJ2-7; d_gene: .
CDR3aa: CASSYVSSNEQFF; CDR3nt: TGTGCCAGCAGTTATGTTAGCAGCAATGAGCAGTTCTTC; v_gene: TRBV6-6; abundance: .; j_gene: TRBJ2-1; d_gene: .
CDR3aa: CASSSQLYEQYF; CDR3nt: TGTGCCAGCAGCTCCCAGCTCTACGAGCAGTACTTC; v_gene: TRBV7-9; abundance: .; j_gene: TRBJ2-7; d_gene: .
CDR3aa: CASSSGQVDSPLHF; CDR3nt: TGTGCCAGCAGTTCGGGACAGGTTGATTCACCCCTCCACTTT; v_gene: TRBV27; abundance: .; j_gene: TRBJ1-6; d_gene: TRBD1
CDR3aa: CASSRDRATGELFF; CDR3nt: TGTGCCAGCTCACGAGACAGGGCCACCGGGGAGCTGTTTTTT; v_gene: TRBV18; abundance: .; j_gene: TRBJ2-2; d_gene: TRBD1
CDR3aa: CASRRGSSTDTQYF; CDR3nt: TGTGCCAGCAGGAGGGGGTCTAGCACAGATACGCAGTATTTT; v_gene: TRBV27; abundance: .; j_gene: TRBJ2-3; d_gene: .
CDR3aa: CASSVAPVAPLHF; CDR3nt: TGTGCCAGCAGTGTCGCACCGGTGGCACCCCTCCACTTT; v_gene: TRBV2; abundance: once; j_gene: TRBJ1-6; d_gene: .
CDR3aa: CASSSVTGGNSPLHF; CDR3nt: TGTGCCAGCAGTTCGGTGACAGGGGGGAATTCACCCCTCCACTTT; v_gene: TRBV28; abundance: .; j_gene: TRBJ1-6; d_gene: TRBD1
CDR3aa: CASSVGQGAYEQYF; CDR3nt: TGTGCCAGCAGCGTAGGACAGGGGGCGTACGAGCAGTACTTC; v_gene: TRBV11-2; abundance: .; j_gene: TRBJ2-7; d_gene: TRBD1
CDR3aa: CSVEDRDTEAFF; CDR3nt: TGCAGCGTTGAAGATCGGGACACTGAAGCTTTCTTT; v_gene: TRBV29-1; abundance: .; j_gene: TRBJ1-1; d_gene: .
CDR3aa: CASNQQGAQETQYF; CDR3nt: TGTGCCAGCAACCAGCAAGGGGCTCAAGAGACCCAGTACTTC; v_gene: TRBV11-2; abundance: .; j_gene: TRBJ2-5; d_gene: .
CDR3aa: CASSIGGGRNTEAFF; CDR3nt: TGTGCCAGTAGTATAGGGGGGGGCCGGAACACTGAAGCTTTCTTT; v_gene: TRBV19; abundance: .; j_gene: TRBJ1-1; d_gene: .
CDR3aa: CASSDGTSLEQYF; CDR3nt: TGTGCCAGCAGTGACGGGACTAGCCTCGAGCAGTACTTC; v_gene: TRBV6-5; abundance: .; j_gene: TRBJ2-7; d_gene: TRBD2
CDR3aa: CASGRDFQGAGELFF; CDR3nt: TGTGCCAGCGGGCGGGACTTCCAGGGCGCCGGGGAGCTGTTTTTT; v_gene: TRBV27; abundance: .; j_gene: TRBJ2-2; d_gene: .
CDR3aa: CASSSPPSGVVEQYF; CDR3nt: TGTGCCAGCAGCTCCCCCCCTAGCGGGGTGGTGGAGCAGTACTTC; v_gene: TRBV5-4; abundance: .; j_gene: TRBJ2-7; d_gene: TRBD2
CDR3aa: CASRVQGSVGELFF; CDR3nt: TGTGCCAGCAGAGTACAGGGTAGTGTCGGGGAGCTGTTTTTT; v_gene: TRBV14; abundance: .; j_gene: TRBJ2-2; d_gene: .
CDR3aa: CASSPAPGEQYF; CDR3nt: TGTGCCAGCAGCCCGGCGCCGGGTGAGCAGTACTTC; v_gene: TRBV7-2; abundance: .; j_gene: TRBJ2-5; d_gene: .
CDR3aa: CAWSLTRRDEQFF; CDR3nt: TGTGCCTGGAGTTTAACGAGGCGGGATGAGCAGTTCTTC; v_gene: TRBV30; abundance: .; j_gene: TRBJ2-1; d_gene: .
CDR3aa: CASGLAGGHSDF; CDR3nt: TGTGCCAGCGGACTAGCGGGAGGGCACTCGGACTTC; v_gene: TRBV7-9; abundance: .; j_gene: TRBJ2-5; d_gene: TRBD2
CDR3aa: CASRPPGQGKTQYF; CDR3nt: TGTGCCAGCAGGCCTCCGGGACAGGGGAAGACCCAGTACTTC; v_gene: TRBV28; abundance: .; j_gene: TRBJ2-5; d_gene: TRBD1